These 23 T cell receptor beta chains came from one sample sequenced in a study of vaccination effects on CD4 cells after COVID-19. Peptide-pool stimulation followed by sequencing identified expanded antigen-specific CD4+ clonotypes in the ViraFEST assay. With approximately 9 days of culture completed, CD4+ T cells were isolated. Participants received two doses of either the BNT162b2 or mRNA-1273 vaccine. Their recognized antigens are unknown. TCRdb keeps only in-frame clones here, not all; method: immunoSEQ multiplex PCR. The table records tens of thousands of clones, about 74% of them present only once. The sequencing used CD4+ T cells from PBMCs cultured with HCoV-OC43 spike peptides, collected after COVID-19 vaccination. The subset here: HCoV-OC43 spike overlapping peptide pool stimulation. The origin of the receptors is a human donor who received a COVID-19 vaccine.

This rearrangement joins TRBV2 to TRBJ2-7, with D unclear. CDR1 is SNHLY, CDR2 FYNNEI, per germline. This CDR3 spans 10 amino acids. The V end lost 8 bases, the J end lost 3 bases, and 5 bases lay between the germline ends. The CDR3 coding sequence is TGTGCCAGCGGAATCTACGAGCAGTACTTC. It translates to CASGIYEQYF.

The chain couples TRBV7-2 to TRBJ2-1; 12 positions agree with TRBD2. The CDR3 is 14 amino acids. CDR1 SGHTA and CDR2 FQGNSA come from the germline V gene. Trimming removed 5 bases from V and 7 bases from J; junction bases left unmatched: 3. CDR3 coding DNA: TGTGCCAGCAGCAGAGGACTAGCGGGAAATGAGCAGTTCTTC. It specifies CASSRGLAGNEQFF.

CDR3 amino acids: CAIARDTGLADYEQYF. As DNA, the CDR3 is TGTGCCATTGCCCGGGACACAGGACTAGCGGATTACGAGCAGTACTTC. The chain joins TRBV10-3 to TRBJ2-7; 10 bases align to TRBD2. Germline V gene data show CDR1 as ENHRY and CDR2 as SYGVKD. J lost 4 bases, V lost 9 bases, and 15 bases had no gene match. The CDR3 runs to 16 residues.

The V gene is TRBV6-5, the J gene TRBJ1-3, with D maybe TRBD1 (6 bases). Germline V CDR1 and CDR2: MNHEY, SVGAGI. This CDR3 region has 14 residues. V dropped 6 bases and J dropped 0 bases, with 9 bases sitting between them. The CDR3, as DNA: TGTGCCAGCAGAGACAGGTTCTCTGGAAACACCATATATTTT. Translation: CASRDRFSGNTIYF.

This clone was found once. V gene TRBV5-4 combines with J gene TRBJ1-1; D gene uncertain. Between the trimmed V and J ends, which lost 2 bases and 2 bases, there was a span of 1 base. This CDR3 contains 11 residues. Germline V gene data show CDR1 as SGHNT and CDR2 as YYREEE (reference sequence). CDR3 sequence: CASSFNTEAFF. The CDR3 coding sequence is TGTGCCAGCAGCTTTAACACTGAAGCTTTCTTT.

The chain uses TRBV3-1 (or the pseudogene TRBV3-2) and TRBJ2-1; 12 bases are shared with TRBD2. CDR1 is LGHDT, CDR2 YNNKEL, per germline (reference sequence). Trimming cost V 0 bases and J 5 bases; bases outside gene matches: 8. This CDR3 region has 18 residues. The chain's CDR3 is CASSQDLLAGGRDNEQFF. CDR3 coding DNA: TGTGCCAGCAGCCAAGATTTGCTAGCGGGAGGGAGGGACAATGAGCAGTTCTTC.

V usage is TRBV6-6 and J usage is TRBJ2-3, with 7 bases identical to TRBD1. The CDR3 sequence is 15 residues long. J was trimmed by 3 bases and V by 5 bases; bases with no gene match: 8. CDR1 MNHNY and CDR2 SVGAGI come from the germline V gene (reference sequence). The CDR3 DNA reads TGTGCCAGCAGTGACAAATCAGGGGGAACAGATACGCAGTATTTT. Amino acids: CASSDKSGGTDTQYF.

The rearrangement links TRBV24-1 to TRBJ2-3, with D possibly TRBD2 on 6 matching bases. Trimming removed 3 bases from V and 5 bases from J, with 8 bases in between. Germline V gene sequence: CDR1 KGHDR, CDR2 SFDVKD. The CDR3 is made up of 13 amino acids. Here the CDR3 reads CATSDVGGDTQYF. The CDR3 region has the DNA TGTGCCACCAGTGATGTGGGGGGAGATACGCAGTATTTT.

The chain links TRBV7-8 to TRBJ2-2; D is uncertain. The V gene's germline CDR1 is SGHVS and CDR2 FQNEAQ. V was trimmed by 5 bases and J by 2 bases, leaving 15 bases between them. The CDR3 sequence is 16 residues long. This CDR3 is CASSLARFGNTGELFF. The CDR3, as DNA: TGTGCCAGCAGCCTGGCCAGGTTTGGAAACACCGGGGAGCTGTTTTTT.

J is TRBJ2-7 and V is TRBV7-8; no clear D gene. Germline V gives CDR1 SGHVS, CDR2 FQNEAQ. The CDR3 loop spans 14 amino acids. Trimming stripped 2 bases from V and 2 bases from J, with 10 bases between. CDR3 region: CASSLRVGTYEQYF. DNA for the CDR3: TGTGCCAGCAGCTTACGCGTAGGGACCTACGAGCAGTACTTC. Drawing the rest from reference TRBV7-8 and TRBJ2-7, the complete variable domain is GAGVSQSPRYKVAKRGQDVALRCDPISGHVSLFWYQQALGQGPEFLTYFQNEAQLDKSGLPSDRFFAERPEGSVSTLKIQRTQQEDSAVYLCASSLRVGTYEQYFGPGTRLTVT.

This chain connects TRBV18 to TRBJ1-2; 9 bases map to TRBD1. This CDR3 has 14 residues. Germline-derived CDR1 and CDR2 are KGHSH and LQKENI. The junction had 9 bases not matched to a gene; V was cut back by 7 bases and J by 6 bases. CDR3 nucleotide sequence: TGTGCCAGCTACCGGGACAGGGCGGAGGATGGCTACACCTTC. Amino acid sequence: CASYRDRAEDGYTF.

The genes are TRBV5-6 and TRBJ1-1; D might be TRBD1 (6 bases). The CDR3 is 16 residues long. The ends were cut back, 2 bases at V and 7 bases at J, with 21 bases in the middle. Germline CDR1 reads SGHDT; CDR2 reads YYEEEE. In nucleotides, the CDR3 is TGTGCCAGCAGCTTTAGGGGGAGCCGGGAGGCGTTTGAAGCTTTCTTT. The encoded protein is CASSFRGSREAFEAFF.

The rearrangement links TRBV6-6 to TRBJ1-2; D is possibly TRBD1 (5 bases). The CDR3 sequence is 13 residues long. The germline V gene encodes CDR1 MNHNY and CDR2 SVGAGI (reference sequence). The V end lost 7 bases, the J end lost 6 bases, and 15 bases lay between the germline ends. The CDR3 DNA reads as TGTGCCAGCACCTTACCGGGACGACATGGCTACACCTTC. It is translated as CASTLPGRHGYTF.

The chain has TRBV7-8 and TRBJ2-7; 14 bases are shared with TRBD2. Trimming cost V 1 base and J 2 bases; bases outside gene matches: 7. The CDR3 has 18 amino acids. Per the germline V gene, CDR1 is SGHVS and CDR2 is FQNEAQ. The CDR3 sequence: CASSLDSGTSGRPYEQYF. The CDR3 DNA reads TGTGCCAGCAGCTTAGACTCGGGGACTAGCGGGAGACCCTACGAGCAGTACTTC. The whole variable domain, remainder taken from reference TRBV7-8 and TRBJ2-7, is GAGVSQSPRYKVAKRGQDVALRCDPISGHVSLFWYQQALGQGPEFLTYFQNEAQLDKSGLPSDRFFAERPEGSVSTLKIQRTQQEDSAVYLCASSLDSGTSGRPYEQYFGPGTRLTVT.

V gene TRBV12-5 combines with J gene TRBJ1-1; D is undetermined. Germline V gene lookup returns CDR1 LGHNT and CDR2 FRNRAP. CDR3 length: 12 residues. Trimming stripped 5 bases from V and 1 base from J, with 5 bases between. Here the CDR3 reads CASGPGNTEAFF. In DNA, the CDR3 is TGTGCTAGTGGTCCAGGGAACACTGAAGCTTTCTTT.

In DNA form, the CDR3 reads TGTGCCAGTAGTTTATCCCGGGACAGGTCCTACGAGCAGTACTTC. As protein: CASSLSRDRSYEQYF. The chain is built from TRBV19 and TRBJ2-7; 8 bases are shared with TRBD1. Trimming cost V 5 bases and J 1 base; bases outside gene matches: 7. Germline assignment: CDR1 LNHDA and CDR2 SQIVND (reference sequence). This CDR3 region has 15 residues.

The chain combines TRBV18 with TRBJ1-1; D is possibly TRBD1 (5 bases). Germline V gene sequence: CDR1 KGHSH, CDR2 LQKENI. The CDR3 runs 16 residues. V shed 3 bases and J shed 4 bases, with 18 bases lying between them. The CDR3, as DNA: TGTGCCAGCTCACCGAATGCCCGGGGCGAGGGCACTGAAGCTTTCTTT. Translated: CASSPNARGEGTEAFF.

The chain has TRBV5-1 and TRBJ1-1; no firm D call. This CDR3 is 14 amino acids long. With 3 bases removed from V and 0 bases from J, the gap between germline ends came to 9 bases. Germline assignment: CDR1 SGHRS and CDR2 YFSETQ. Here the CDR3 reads CASSSENLNTEAFF. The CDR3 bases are TGCGCCAGCAGCTCCGAAAATCTGAACACTGAAGCTTTCTTT.

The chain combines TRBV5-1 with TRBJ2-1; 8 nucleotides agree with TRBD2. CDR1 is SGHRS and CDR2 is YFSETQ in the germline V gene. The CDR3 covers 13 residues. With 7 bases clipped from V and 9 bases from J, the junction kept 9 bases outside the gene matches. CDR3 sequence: CASGRGGNSEQFF. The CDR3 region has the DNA TGCGCCAGCGGCCGCGGGGGGAACAGTGAGCAGTTCTTC.

The CDR3 DNA reads as TGTGCCAGCAGTTACTCAGGGGGGGTTTGGACTGAGCAGTTCTTC. Translation: CASSYSGGVWTEQFF. V gene TRBV6-5 combines with J gene TRBJ2-1; perhaps TRBD2 as D (7 bases). V gave up 0 bases and J gave up 9 bases, with 15 bases separating them. Germline V CDR1 and CDR2: MNHEY, SVGAGI. This CDR3 has 15 amino acids.

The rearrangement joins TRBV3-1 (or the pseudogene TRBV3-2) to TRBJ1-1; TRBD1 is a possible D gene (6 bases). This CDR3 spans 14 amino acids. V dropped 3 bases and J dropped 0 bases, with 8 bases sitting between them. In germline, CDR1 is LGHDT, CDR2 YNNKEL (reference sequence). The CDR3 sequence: CASSQGAMNTEAFF. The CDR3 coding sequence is TGTGCCAGCAGCCAGGGGGCCATGAACACTGAAGCTTTCTTT.

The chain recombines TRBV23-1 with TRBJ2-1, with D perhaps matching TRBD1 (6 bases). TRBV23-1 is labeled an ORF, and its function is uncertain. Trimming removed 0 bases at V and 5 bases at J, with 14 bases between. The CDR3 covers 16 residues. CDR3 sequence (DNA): TGCGCCAGCAGTCAATCCCGACAGGCGAAGAACAATGAGCAGTTCTTC. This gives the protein CASSQSRQAKNNEQFF.

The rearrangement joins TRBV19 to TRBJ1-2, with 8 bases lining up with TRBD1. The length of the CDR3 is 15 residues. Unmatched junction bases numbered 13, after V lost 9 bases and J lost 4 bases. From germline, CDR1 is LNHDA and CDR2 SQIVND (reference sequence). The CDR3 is CASVDRVEYGYGYTF. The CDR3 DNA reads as TGTGCCAGCGTGGACAGGGTTGAGTATGGCTATGGCTACACCTTC.